Below, one T cell receptor beta chain is given with its context. The sample belongs to a study of blood T cell repertoires in COVID-19. Study in general: Spain, Italy and the United States supplied samples that represented acute and convalescent COVID-19. PBMCs, B-cell-depleted T cells, or T cells were the source of the cDNA or gDNA that made up the material.

In the study's own analysis: Amplification of reference gene primers was used by the study to estimate nucleated cell counts. The method was immunoSEQ multiplex PCR; TCRdb's version includes in-frame clones alone and lacks a portion of them. That table furnishes V, J and clone size, whereas the DNA furnished D and trimming. The repertoire consists of under 100,000 clones, with approximately 80% occurring once and the leading ten covering approximately 2.3%. The CDR3 has 14 amino acids. The V segment lost 7 bases and the J segment 7 bases; nucleotides outside the gene matches: 8. Germline V gene sequence: CDR1 KGHDR, CDR2 SFDVKD.

Specimen: peripheral blood. The receptor's source is a woman between 65 and 79 years old with acute or convalescent COVID-19. This chain connects TRBV24-1 to TRBJ1-2; 10 nucleotides agree with TRBD1. CDR3 sequence: CATSRQGASGGYTF. As DNA, the CDR3 is TGTGCCACCAGCAGACAGGGGGCGAGTGGTGGCTACACCTTC.